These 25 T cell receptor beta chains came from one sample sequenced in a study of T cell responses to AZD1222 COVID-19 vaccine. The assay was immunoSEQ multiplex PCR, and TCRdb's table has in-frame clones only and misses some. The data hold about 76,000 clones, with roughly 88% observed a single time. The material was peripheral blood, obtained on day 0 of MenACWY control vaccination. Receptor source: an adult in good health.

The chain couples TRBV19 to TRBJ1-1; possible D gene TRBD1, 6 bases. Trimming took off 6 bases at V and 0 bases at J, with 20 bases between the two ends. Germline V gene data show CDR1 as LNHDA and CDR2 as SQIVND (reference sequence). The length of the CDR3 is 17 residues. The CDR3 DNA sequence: TGTGCCAGTAGGCACACAGGGATGAAGTGGATGAACACTGAAGCTTTCTTT. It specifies CASRHTGMKWMNTEAFF.

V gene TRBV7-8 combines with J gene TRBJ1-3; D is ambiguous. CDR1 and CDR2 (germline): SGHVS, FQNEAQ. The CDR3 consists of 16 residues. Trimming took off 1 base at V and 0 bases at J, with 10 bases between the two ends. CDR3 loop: CASSLDWGISGNTIYF. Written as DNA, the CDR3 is TGTGCCAGCAGCTTAGACTGGGGAATCTCTGGAAACACCATATATTTT.

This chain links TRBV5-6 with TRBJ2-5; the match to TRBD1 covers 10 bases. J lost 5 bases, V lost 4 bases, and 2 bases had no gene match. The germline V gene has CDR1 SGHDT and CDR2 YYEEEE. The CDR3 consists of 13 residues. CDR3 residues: CASSKGQGETQYF. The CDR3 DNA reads TGTGCCAGCAGCAAGGGACAGGGGGAGACCCAGTACTTC.

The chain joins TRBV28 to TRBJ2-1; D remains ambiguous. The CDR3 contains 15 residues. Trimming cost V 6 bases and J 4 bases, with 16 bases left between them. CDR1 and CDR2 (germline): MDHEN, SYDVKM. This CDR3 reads CASRGFRSLYNEQFF. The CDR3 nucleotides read TGTGCCAGCAGGGGGTTCCGGTCCCTTTACAATGAGCAGTTCTTC.

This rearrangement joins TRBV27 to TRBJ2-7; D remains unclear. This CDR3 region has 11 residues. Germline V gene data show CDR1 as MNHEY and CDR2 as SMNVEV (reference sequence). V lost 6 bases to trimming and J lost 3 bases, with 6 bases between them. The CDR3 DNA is TGTGCCAGCAGGGGGTACTACGAGCAGTACTTC. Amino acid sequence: CASRGYYEQYF.

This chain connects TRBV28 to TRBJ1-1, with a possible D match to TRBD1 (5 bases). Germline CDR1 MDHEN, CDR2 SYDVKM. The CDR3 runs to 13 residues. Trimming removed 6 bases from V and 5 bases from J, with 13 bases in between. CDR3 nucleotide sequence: TGTGCCAGCAGCCTACTCGGGGGTACTGAAGCTTTCTTT. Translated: CASSLLGGTEAFF.

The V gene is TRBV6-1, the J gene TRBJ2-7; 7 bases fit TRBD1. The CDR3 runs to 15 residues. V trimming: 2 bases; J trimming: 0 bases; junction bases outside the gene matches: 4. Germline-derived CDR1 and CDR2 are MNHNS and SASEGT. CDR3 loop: CASSEKGASSYEQYF. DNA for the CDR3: TGTGCCAGCAGTGAAAAGGGGGCGAGCTCCTACGAGCAGTACTTC.

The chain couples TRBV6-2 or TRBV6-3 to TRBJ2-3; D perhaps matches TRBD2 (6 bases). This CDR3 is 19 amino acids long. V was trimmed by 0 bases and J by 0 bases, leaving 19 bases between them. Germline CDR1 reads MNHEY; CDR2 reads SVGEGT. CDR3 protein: CASSYSSVSYAGSTDTQYF. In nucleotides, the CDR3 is TGTGCCAGCAGTTACTCCTCAGTGTCTTATGCGGGGAGCACAGATACGCAGTATTTT.

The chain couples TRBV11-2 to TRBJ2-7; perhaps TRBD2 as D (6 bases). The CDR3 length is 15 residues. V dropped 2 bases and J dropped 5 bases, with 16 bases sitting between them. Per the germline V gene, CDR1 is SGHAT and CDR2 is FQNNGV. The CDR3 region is CASSLMLGGSNEQYF. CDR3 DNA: TGTGCCAGCAGCTTAATGTTGGGGGGTAGTAACGAGCAGTACTTC.

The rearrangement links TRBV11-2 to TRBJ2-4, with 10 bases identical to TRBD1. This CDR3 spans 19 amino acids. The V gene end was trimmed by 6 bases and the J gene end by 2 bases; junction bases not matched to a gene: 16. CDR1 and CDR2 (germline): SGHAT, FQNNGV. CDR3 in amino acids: CASSDRDRGPMWTKNIQYF. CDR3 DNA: TGTGCCAGCAGTGATAGGGACAGGGGCCCTATGTGGACCAAAAACATTCAGTACTTC. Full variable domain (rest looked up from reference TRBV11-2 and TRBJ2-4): EAGVAQSPRYKIIEKRQSVAFWCNPISGHATLYWYQQILGQGPKLLIQFQNNGVVDDSQLPKDRFSAERLKGVDSTLKIQPAKLEDSAVYLCASSDRDRGPMWTKNIQYFGAGTRLSVL.

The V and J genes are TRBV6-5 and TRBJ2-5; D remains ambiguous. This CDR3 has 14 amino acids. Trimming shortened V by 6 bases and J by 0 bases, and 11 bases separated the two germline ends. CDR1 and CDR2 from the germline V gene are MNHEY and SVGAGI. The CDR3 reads CASSLGSYQETQYF. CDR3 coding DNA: TGTGCCAGCAGCTTGGGTTCTTACCAAGAGACCCAGTACTTC.

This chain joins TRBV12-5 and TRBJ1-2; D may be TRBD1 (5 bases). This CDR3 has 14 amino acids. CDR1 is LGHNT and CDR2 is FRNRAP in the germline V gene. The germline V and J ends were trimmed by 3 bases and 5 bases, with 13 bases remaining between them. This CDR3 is CASGFGRGGYGYTF. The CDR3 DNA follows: TGTGCTAGTGGTTTCGGACGGGGGGGATATGGCTACACCTTC.

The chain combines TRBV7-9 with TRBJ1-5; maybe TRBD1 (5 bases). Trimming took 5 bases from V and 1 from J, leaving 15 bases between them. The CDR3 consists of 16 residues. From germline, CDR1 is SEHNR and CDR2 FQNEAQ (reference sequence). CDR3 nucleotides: TGTGCCAGCAGCCTAGGAGGGGCGTCGAGCAATCAGCCCCAGCATTTT. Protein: CASSLGGASSNQPQHF. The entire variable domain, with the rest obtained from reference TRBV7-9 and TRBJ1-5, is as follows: DTGVSQNPRHKITKRGQNVTFRCDPISEHNRLYWYRQTLGQGPEFLTYFQNEAQLEKSRLLSDRFSAERPKGSFSTLEIQRTEQGDSAMYLCASSLGGASSNQPQHFGDGTRLSIL.

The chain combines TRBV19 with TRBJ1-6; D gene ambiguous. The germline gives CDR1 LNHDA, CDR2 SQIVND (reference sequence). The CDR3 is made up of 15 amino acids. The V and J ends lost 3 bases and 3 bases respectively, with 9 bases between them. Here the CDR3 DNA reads TGTGCCAGTAGTATTCAGACGGGCTATAATTCACCCCTCCACTTT. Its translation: CASSIQTGYNSPLHF.

The CDR3 spells CASSPGTGGAYNEQFF. The CDR3 DNA reads as TGTGCCAGCAGCCCCGGGACAGGGGGAGCCTACAATGAGCAGTTCTTC. The chain uses TRBV5-6 and TRBJ2-1, with 11 positions matching TRBD1. The germline gives CDR1 SGHDT, CDR2 YYEEEE. The CDR3 extends over 16 amino acids. V lost 4 bases, J lost 2 bases, and 5 bases stayed unmatched.

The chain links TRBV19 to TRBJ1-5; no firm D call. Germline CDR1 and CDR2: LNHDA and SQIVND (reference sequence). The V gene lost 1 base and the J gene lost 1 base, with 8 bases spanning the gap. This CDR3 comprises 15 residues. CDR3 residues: CASSIVNPSNQPQHF. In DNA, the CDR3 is TGTGCCAGTAGTATAGTAAATCCCAGCAATCAGCCCCAGCATTTT. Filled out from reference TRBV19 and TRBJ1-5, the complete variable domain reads DGGITQSPKYLFRKEGQNVTLSCEQNLNHDAMYWYRQDPGQGLRLIYYSQIVNDFQKGDIAEGYSVSREKKESFPLTVTSAQKNPTAFYLCASSIVNPSNQPQHFGDGTRLSIL.

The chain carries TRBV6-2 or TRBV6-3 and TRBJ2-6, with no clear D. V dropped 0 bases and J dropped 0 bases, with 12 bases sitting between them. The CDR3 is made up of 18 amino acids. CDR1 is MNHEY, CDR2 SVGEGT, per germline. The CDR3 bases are TGTGCCAGCAGTTACTCGATAGGGTTGAGCTCTGGGGCCAACGTCCTGACTTTC. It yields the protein CASSYSIGLSSGANVLTF.

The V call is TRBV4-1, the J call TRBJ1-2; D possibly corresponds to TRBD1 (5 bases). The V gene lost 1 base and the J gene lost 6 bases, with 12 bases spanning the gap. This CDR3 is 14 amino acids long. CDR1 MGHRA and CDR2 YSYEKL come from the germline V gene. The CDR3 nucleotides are TGCGCCAGCAGCCAAGTACGGGGGGGAGATGGCTACACCTTC. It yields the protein CASSQVRGGDGYTF.

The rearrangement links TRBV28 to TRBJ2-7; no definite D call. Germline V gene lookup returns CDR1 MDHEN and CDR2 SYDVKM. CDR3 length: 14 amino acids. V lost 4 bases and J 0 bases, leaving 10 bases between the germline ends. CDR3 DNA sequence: TGTGCCAGCAGTTCCCAGGAAGGCTCCTACGAGCAGTACTTC. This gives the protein CASSSQEGSYEQYF.

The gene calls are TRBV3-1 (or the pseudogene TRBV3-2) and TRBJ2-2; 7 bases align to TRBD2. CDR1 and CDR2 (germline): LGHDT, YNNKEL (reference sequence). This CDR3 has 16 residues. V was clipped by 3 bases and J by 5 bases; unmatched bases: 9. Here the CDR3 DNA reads TGTGCCAGCAGCCAGGGCACTAGCGCACAGACCGGGGAGCTGTTTTTT. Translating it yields CASSQGTSAQTGELFF.

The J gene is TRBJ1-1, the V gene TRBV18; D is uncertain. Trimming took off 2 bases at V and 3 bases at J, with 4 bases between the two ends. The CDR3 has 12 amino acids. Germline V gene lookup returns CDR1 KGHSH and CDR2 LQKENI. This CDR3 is CASSPEDTEAFF. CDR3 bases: TGTGCCAGCTCACCAGAAGACACTGAAGCTTTCTTT.

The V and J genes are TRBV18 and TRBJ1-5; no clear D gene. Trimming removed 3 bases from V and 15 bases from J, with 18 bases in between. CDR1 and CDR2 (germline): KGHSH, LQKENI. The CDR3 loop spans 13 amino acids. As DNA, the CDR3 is TGTGCCAGCTCACCGACGACATTCGCGGGGTGGCATTTT. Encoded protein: CASSPTTFAGWHF.

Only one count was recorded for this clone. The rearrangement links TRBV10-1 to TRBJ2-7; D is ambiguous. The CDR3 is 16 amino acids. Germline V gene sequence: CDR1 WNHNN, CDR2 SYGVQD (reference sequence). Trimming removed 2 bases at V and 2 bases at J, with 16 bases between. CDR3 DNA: TGCGCCAGCAGTGAGCGTGCCAGACTGGAAACCTACGAGCAGTACTTC. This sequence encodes CASSERARLETYEQYF.

CDR3 coding DNA: TGTGCCAGCTCACCAGACCGTAACTCGGCTAACTATGGCTACACCTTC. Translated: CASSPDRNSANYGYTF. The V gene is TRBV18, the J gene TRBJ1-2; D uncertain. Germline CDR1 reads KGHSH; CDR2 reads LQKENI. The CDR3 has 16 residues. The ends were cut back, 2 bases at V and 0 bases at J, with 13 bases in the middle.

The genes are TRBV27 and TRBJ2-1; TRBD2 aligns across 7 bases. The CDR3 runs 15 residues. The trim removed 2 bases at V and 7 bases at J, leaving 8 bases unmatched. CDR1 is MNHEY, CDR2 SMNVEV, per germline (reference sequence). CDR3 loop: CASSLAGELFNEQFF. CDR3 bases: TGTGCCAGCAGTTTAGCGGGAGAGTTGTTTAATGAGCAGTTCTTC.